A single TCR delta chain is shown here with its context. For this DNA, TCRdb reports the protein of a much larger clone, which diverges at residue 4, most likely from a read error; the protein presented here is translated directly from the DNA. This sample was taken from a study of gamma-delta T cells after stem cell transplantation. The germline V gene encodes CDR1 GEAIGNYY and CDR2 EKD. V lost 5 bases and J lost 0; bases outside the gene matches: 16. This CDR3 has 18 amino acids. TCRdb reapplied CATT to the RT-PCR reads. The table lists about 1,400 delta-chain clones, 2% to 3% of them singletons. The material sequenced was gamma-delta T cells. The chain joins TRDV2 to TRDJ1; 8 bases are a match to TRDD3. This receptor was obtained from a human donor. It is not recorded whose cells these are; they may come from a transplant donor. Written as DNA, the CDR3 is TGTGCCTGTGGCACTTTAACTGGGGGTTTCAAATACACCGATAAACTCATCTTT. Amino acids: CACGTLTGGFKYTDKLIF.